The 12 T cell receptor beta chains reported below all come from one sample, sequenced in a study of blood T cells in healthy people across ages. PCR was performed a second time for about 6 to 12 cycles using a sample-barcoded 5' primer and a J-beta primer mix. TCRdb re-called the 5' RACE reads with MiXCR, one entry per CDR3 protein. The sample records around 970,000 distinct CDR3 sequences, roughly half being singletons. The specimen was blood. These receptors were taken from a woman aged 55-69 years in good health.

The chain has TRBV15 and TRBJ2-1, with D possibly matching TRBD1 (5 bases). Trimming pared 0 bases from V and 7 bases from J, leaving 10 bases between. The CDR3 totals 14 residues. CDR1 and CDR2 (germline): LNHNV, YYDKDF (reference sequence). CDR3 sequence: CATSRDLGQNEQFF. The CDR3 DNA follows: TGTGCCACCAGCAGAGATCTCGGACAAAATGAGCAGTTCTTC.

V and J are TRBV27 and TRBJ2-7; 9 positions match TRBD1. This CDR3 is 16 amino acids long. Germline lookup yields CDR1 MNHEY and CDR2 SMNVEV (reference sequence). Trimming at V came to 5 bases and at J to 3 bases, leaving 11 bases not matched to a gene. Written as DNA, the CDR3 is TGTGCCAGCAGTCCCAACTTCGGGACAGGGTACTACGAGCAGTACTTC. Its protein is CASSPNFGTGYYEQYF.

This clonotype was observed many times. The chain links TRBV27 to TRBJ2-3; D is unclear. V lost 6 bases and J lost 6, with 10 bases in between. This CDR3 spans 12 amino acids. Germline V gene data show CDR1 as MNHEY and CDR2 as SMNVEV (reference sequence). CDR3: CASSLLGDTQYF. The CDR3 DNA reads as TGTGCCAGCAGCTTACTGGGGGATACGCAGTATTTT.

In this sample, this clonotype turned up once. V usage is TRBV29-1 and J usage is TRBJ2-7; TRBD1 aligns across 7 bases. Germline V gene sequence: CDR1 SQVTM, CDR2 ANQGSEA. V was clipped by 7 bases and J by 4 bases; unmatched bases: 13. The CDR3 totals 14 residues. The CDR3 sequence: CSAGAGTEAYEQYF. CDR3 nucleotides: TGCAGCGCCGGGGCCGGGACAGAAGCTTACGAGCAGTACTTC.

The CDR3 coding sequence is TGTGCCAGCAGTTCTGGGGACAGGGGTGTGGGAAACACCATATATTTT. It codes for CASSSGDRGVGNTIYF. The chain has TRBV12-3 or TRBV12-4 and TRBJ1-3, with 10 positions matching TRBD1. With 4 bases clipped from V and 4 bases from J, the junction kept 7 bases outside the gene matches. This CDR3 has 16 residues.

The gene calls are TRBV10-3 and TRBJ2-5; 8 bases are shared with TRBD2. Germline loops: CDR1 ENHRY, CDR2 SYGVKD. This CDR3 has 15 residues. J was trimmed by 4 bases and V by 5 bases; bases with no gene match: 9. CDR3 sequence (DNA): TGTGCCATCAGTAGCCTAGCGGGCCCCGGAGAGACCCAGTACTTC. This translates into CAISSLAGPGETQYF.

This clonotype appeared a few times. The chain employs TRBV7-2 and TRBJ1-1; D not certain. The CDR3 has 15 residues. Germline loops: CDR1 SGHTA, CDR2 FQGNSA. Trimming removed 1 base from V and 0 bases from J, with 9 bases in between. Written as DNA, the CDR3 is TGTGCCAGCAGCTTAGTGACAATACTGAACACTGAAGCTTTCTTT. It encodes CASSLVTILNTEAFF.

The chain combines TRBV6-5 with TRBJ2-3; tentative D call: TRBD2 (5 bases). The germline gives CDR1 MNHEY, CDR2 SVGAGI. Trimming removed 3 bases from V and 2 bases from J, with 12 bases in between. The CDR3 consists of 15 residues. CDR3 protein: CASSYSETNTDTQYF. CDR3 coding DNA: TGTGCCAGCAGTTATAGCGAGACCAACACAGATACGCAGTATTTT.

The CDR3 sequence: CASSLYPGRVRYEQYF. The CDR3 nucleotides are TGTGCCAGCAGTTTATACCCTGGCAGGGTACGGTACGAGCAGTACTTC. The chain joins TRBV27 to TRBJ2-7; tentative D call: TRBD1 (5 bases). V lost 1 base and J lost 4, with 17 bases in between. This CDR3 contains 16 residues. The V gene's germline CDR1 is MNHEY and CDR2 SMNVEV (reference sequence).

This clonotype was counted a few times. The chain has TRBV28 and TRBJ2-7, with TRBD2 identical over 12 bases. This CDR3 is built from 13 residues. The trim removed 10 bases at V and 4 bases at J, leaving 5 bases unmatched. Germline V gene data show CDR1 as MDHEN and CDR2 as SYDVKM. The DNA for the CDR3 is TGTGCCATGTCAACTAGCGGGAGGTACGAGCAGTACTTC. This codes for CAMSTSGRYEQYF.

The rearrangement joins TRBV4-3 to TRBJ2-3; 8 bases are shared with TRBD1. Trimming removed 5 bases from V and 2 bases from J; junction bases left unmatched: 12. The germline gives CDR1 LGHNA, CDR2 YSLEER. This CDR3 has 17 amino acids. The CDR3 coding sequence is TGCGCCAGCAGCAACGAAAGAGGGACAGGATTCACAGATACGCAGTATTTT. This gives the protein CASSNERGTGFTDTQYF.

This sequence joins TRBV28 and TRBJ1-2; 9 positions match TRBD1. Germline CDR1 reads MDHEN; CDR2 reads SYDVKM. CDR3 length equals 15 residues. V lost 7 bases and J lost 1; bases outside the gene matches: 7. The chain's CDR3 is CASNRRTGVNYGYTF. CDR3 coding DNA: TGTGCCAGCAATCGTAGGACAGGGGTTAACTATGGCTACACCTTC.